These T cell receptor beta chains were read from a single sample in a study of T-cell reconstitution after alpha-beta-depleted transplantation in children. Using its own MiXCR run on the PCR reads, TCRdb lists one record per CDR3 protein. The sample contains hundreds of thousands of distinct CDR3 sequences, approximately 12% of which appear only once. The starting material was PBMCs from the stem cell graft donor, obtained from the stem cell graft. The receptors originated from a human donor who donated a stem cell graft to a child with acute lymphoblastic leukemia. The CDR3 runs from the conserved cysteine through the conserved F or W. The order of the fields is CDR3 length, V gene, J gene, CDR3 protein.

>15|TRBV5-1|TRBJ1-1
CASSLGTGANTEAFF
>15|TRBV20-1|TRBJ2-2
CSARSGTGDTGELFF
>17|TRBV3-1|TRBJ1-4
CASSQDGGPPTYEKLFF
>13|TRBV5-1|TRBJ2-2
CASGLGNTGELFF
>16|TRBV24-1|TRBJ2-7
CATSELGQGGAYEQYF
>14|TRBV21-1|TRBJ2-1
CASSKYSRREEQFF
>17|TRBV5-1|TRBJ1-6
CASSLSTMSSYNSPLHF
>14|TRBV12-3/TRBV12-4|TRBJ1-6
CASSLAGVGSPLHF
>12|TRBV12-3/TRBV12-4|TRBJ1-5
CASTQGNQPQHF
>13|TRBV12-3/TRBV12-4|TRBJ1-2
CASSSTGINGYTF
>14|TRBV10-3|TRBJ1-2
CAIGRSGAINGYTF
>17|TRBV7-9|TRBJ1-1
CASSLRGGNWMNTEAFF
>12|TRBV29-1|TRBJ2-5
CSVAQGGETQYF
>15|TRBV28|TRBJ1-5
CASSLTGARNQPQHF
>13|TRBV5-1|TRBJ2-3
CATGHSSTDTQYF
>14|TRBV28|TRBJ2-5
CASRSGPRVETQYF
>14|TRBV12-3/TRBV12-4|TRBJ2-5
CASSLGSAQETQYF
>18|TRBV7-9|TRBJ2-1
CASSLSGTSGRGYNEQFF
>16|TRBV27|TRBJ2-1
CASFLGGGPGYNEQFF
>13|TRBV28|TRBJ1-5
CASSLRLGQPQHF
>13|TRBV29-1|TRBJ2-2
CSVVGPAAGELFF
>14|TRBV5-1|TRBJ2-7
CASSLQGVTYEQYF
>15|TRBV12-3/TRBV12-4|TRBJ1-3
CASSLAQGAGNTIYF
>13|TRBV7-8|TRBJ1-2
CASSQGRGYGYTF
>16|TRBV18|TRBJ1-3
CASSPNEGSSGNTIYF
>14|TRBV7-2|TRBJ2-3
CASSLRRQGDTQYF
>12|TRBV29-1|TRBJ1-2
CIVDRGSYGYTF
>16|TRBV27|TRBJ2-1
CASSLSIGGGYNEQFF
>12|TRBV30|TRBJ1-2
CAWSEAFDGYTF
>15|TRBV7-9|TRBJ2-3
CASRVELGNTDTQYF
>13|TRBV20-1|TRBJ2-5
CSAERTGQETQYF
>15|TRBV10-3|TRBJ2-2
CAISEVGANTGELFF
>15|TRBV5-1|TRBJ1-4
CASSLGTGEAEKLFF
>17|TRBV9|TRBJ2-1
CASSVSPWDPTGNEQFF
>14|TRBV11-2|TRBJ2-1
CASSSGSLHNEQFF
>16|TRBV5-6|TRBJ2-2
CASSSYSTGGTGELFF
>13|TRBV15|TRBJ1-5
CATSRDLGQPQHF
>13|TRBV12-3/TRBV12-4|TRBJ2-3
CASSFRPGDTQYF
>16|TRBV5-1|TRBJ2-7
CASSLGGQGTSYEQYF
>11|TRBV28|TRBJ2-3
CASKYTDTQYF
>13|TRBV4-3|TRBJ1-1
CASSQDGGTEAFF
>16|TRBV11-2|TRBJ2-1
CASSDQFFGAYNEQFF
>14|TRBV20-1|TRBJ1-1
CSARDGQANTEAFF
>11|TRBV20-1|TRBJ2-7
CSGFSSYEQYF
>15|TRBV20-1|TRBJ2-5
CSAMSSQEKQETRYF
>12|TRBV20-1|TRBJ1-2
CSARPSLYGYTF
>15|TRBV7-8|TRBJ1-4
CASSLADTQAEKLFF
>18|TRBV5-6|TRBJ2-1
CASSSRDGLASSYNEQFF
>16|TRBV24-1|TRBJ2-7
CATKNRTRPKPYEQYF
>15|TRBV11-2|TRBJ2-5
CASSLGPGGIETQYF